This T cell receptor beta chain is drawn from a study of shared clonotypes between healthy human individuals. Study information: The cohort had a couple of women and three men, ages 18 to 49. Study-wide results and caveats: The study generally estimated greater richness for naive than memory subsets.

At the deep level, the assay was run. The genomic DNA of each subset was split evenly across several immunoSEQ plates. Measured with immunoSEQ multiplex PCR; TCRdb has only the in-frame clones, and not every one. Here the sample spans hundreds of thousands of clones, roughly 98% being singletons. The naive CD8 fraction comprised CD45RO-negative cells positively selected for CCR7 and excluded terminally differentiated effector memory CD45RA+ cells. Regarding this clone: The antigen is not known. The identical CDR3 is also encoded by other nucleotide sequences in the sample.

The CDR3 extends over 12 amino acids. The V gene's germline CDR1 is SQVTM and CDR2 ANQGSEA. V was clipped by 4 bases and J by 0 bases, with 7 bases between them. This chain connects TRBV29-1 to TRBJ2-7, with unresolved D. The material sequenced was naive CD8+ T cells sorted from blood. The TCR sequence derives from a man under 40 in good health. CDR3 DNA sequence: TGCAGCGTTGTCGGCGGCTCCTACGAGCAGTACTTC. This sequence encodes CSVVGGSYEQYF.